The text below deals with one TCR beta chain. TCRdb reanalyzed the PCR reads via MiXCR. The sample has approximately 17,000 clones; roughly a quarter are singletons. Each patient came to thyroid surgery without any prior treatment (of any kind). These data come from a study of metastatic and nonmetastatic thyroid tumors. Germline trimming cut 4 bases from V and 10 bases from J; bases unmatched to any gene: 6. The CDR3 covers 14 residues. Germline assignment: CDR1 SNHLY and CDR2 FYNNEI. This receptor was obtained from a male donor with papillary thyroid cancer or a benign thyroid nodule (not recorded which). Some clones in this sample may be carry-over from other donors' samples. The chain joins TRBV2 to TRBJ1-6; 8 nucleotides align to TRBD1. Sequencing was performed on blood. The CDR3 here is CASSVVQGESPLHF. In nucleotides, the CDR3 is TGTGCCAGCAGTGTAGTACAGGGGGAATCACCCCTCCACTTT. Complete variable domain (other parts from reference TRBV2 and TRBJ1-6): EPEVTQTPSHQVTQMGQEVILRCVPISNHLYFYWYRQILGQKVEFLVSFYNNEISEKSEIFDDQFSVERPDGSNFTLKIRSTKLEDSAMYFCASSVVQGESPLHFGNGTRLTVT.